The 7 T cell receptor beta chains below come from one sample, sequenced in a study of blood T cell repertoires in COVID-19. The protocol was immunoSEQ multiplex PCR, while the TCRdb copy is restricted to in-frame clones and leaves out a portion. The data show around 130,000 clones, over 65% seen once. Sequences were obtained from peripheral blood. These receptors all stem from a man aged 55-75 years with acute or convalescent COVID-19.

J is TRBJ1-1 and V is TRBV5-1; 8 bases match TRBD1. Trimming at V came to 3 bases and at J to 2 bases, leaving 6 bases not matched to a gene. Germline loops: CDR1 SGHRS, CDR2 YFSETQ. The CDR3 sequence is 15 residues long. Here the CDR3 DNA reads TGCGCCAGCAGCTCTCAGGGGGCTGAAAACACTGAAGCTTTCTTT. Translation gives CASSSQGAENTEAFF.

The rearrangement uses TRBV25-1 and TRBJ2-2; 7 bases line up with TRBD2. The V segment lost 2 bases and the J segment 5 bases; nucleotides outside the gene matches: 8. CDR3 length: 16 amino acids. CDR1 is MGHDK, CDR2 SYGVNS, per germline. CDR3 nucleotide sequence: TGTGCCAGCAGTGAAAATCCGCGGGGGAGGACCGGGGAGCTGTTTTTT. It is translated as CASSENPRGRTGELFF.

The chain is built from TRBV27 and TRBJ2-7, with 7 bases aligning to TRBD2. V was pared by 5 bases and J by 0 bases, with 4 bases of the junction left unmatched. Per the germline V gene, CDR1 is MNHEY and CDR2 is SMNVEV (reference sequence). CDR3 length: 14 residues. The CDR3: CASSVTSASYEQYF. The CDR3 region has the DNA TGTGCCAGCAGTGTAACTAGCGCCTCCTACGAGCAGTACTTC.

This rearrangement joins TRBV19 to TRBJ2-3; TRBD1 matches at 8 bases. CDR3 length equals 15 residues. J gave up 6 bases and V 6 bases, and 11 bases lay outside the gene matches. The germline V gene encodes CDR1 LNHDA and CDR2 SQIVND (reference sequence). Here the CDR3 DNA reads TGTGCCAGTAGCCAGGGGGCGCAGATCCCCGATACGCAGTATTTT. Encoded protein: CASSQGAQIPDTQYF. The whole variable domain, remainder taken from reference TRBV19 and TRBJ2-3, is DGGITQSPKYLFRKEGQNVTLSCEQNLNHDAMYWYRQDPGQGLRLIYYSQIVNDFQKGDIAEGYSVSREKKESFPLTVTSAQKNPTAFYLCASSQGAQIPDTQYFGPGTRLTVL.

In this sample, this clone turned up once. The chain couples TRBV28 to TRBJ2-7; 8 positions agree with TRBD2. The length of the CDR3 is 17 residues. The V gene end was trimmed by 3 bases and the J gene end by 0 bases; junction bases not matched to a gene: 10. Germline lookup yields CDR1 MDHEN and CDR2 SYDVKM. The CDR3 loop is CASSFSLAGFLSYEQYF. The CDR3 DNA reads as TGTGCCAGCAGTTTCAGCCTAGCGGGCTTCCTCTCCTACGAGCAGTACTTC.

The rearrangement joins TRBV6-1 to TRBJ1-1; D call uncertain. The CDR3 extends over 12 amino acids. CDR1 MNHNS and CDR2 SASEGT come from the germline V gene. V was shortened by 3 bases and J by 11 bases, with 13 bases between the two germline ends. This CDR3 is CASSEVPSGAFF. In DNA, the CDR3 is TGTGCCAGCAGTGAGGTGCCGTCGGGGGCTTTCTTT.

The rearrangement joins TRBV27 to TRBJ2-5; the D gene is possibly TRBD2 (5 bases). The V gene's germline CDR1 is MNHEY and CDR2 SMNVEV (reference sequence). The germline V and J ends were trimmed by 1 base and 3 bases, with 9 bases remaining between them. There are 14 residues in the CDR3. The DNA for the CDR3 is TGTGCCAGCAGTTTATTGGGAGTCGAAGAGACCCAGTACTTC. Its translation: CASSLLGVEETQYF.